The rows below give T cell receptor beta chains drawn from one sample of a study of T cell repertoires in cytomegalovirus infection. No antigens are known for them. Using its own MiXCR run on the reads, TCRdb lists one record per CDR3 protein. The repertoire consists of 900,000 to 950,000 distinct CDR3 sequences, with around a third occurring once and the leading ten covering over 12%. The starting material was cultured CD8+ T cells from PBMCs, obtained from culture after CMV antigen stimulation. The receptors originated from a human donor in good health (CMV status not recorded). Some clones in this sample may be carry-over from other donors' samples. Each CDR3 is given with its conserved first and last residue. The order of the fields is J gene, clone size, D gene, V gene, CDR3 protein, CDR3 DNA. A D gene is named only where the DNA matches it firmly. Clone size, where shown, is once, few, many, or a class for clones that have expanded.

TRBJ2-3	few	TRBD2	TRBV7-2	CASSLGLGLAGGRQDTQYF	TGTGCCAGCAGCTTGGGTCTGGGACTAGCGGGGGGGCGCCAAGATACGCAGTATTTT
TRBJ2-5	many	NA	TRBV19	CASRPGGTPETQYF	TGTGCCAGTAGACCCGGAGGGACGCCAGAGACCCAGTACTTC
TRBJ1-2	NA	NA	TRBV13	CASSIGEGGGYTF	TGTGCCAGCAGCATCGGAGAGGGGGGAGGCTACACCTTC
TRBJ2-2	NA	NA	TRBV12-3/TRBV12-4	CASKWGTGELFF	TGTGCCAGCAAGTGGGGCACCGGGGAGCTGTTTTTT
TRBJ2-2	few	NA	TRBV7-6	CASSRGAEQGTGELFF	TGTGCCAGCAGCCGGGGGGCAGAACAGGGGACCGGGGAGCTGTTTTTT
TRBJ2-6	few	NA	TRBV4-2	CASSQPFTTYSGANVLTF	TGTGCCAGCAGCCAACCTTTTACTACATACTCTGGGGCCAACGTCCTGACTTTC
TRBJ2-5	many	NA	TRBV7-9	CASSLVLARETQYF	TGTGCCAGCAGCTTAGTGCTAGCTCGAGAGACCCAGTACTTC
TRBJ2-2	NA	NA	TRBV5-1	CASSLNKWELFF	TGCGCCAGCAGCTTGAATAAGTGGGAGCTGTTTTTT
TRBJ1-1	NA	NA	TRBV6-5	CASSYLGAGTEAFF	TGTGCCAGCAGTTACCTTGGCGCTGGGACTGAAGCTTTCTTT
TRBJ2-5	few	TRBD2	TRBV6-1	CASSEATAGGPQETQYF	TGTGCCAGCAGTGAAGCGACAGCGGGGGGCCCCCAAGAGACCCAGTACTTC
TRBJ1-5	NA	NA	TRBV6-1	CATGPHVFQPQHF	TGTGCCACGGGACCGCACGTATTCCAGCCCCAGCATTTT
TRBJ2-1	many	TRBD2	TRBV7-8	CASSLSLAGGKGYEQFF	TGTGCCAGCAGCTTAAGCCTAGCGGGGGGTAAAGGCTATGAGCAGTTCTTC
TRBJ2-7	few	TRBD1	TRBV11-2	CASSLLTGAPHYEQYF	TGTGCCAGCAGCTTGTTGACAGGGGCCCCTCACTACGAGCAGTACTTC
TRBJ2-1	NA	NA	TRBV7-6	CAIGNEQFF	TGTGCCATCGGGAATGAGCAGTTCTTC
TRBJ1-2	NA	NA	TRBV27	CASSPEGGWHGYTF	TGTGCCAGCAGTCCCGAAGGGGGTTGGCATGGCTACACCTTC
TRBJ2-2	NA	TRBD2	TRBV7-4	CASTPWGGYAGELFF	TGTGCCAGCACCCCATGGGGGGGGTATGCCGGGGAGCTGTTTTTT
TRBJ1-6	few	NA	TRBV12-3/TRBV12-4	CASSLPGSNSPLHF	TGTGCCAGCAGCCTCCCGGGATCCAATTCACCCCTCCACTTT
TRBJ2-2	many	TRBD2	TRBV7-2	CASSPLADTGELFF	TGTGCCAGCAGCCCGCTAGCGGACACCGGGGAGCTGTTTTTT
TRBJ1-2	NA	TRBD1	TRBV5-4	CASSPTWGQAEAGYTF	TGTGCCAGCAGCCCGACATGGGGACAGGCGGAGGCTGGCTACACCTTC
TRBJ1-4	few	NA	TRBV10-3	CAISKNEKLFF	TGTGCCATCAGCAAAAATGAAAAACTGTTTTTT
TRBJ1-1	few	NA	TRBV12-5	CASGLVTGHNTEAFF	TGTGCTAGTGGTTTGGTTACGGGGCATAACACTGAAGCTTTCTTT
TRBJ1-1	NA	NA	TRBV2	CASSEVKGTEAFF	TGTGCCAGCAGTGAAGTGAAGGGAACTGAAGCTTTCTTT
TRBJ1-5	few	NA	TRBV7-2	CASSPTTVRDQPQHF	TGTGCCAGCAGCCCAACGACAGTTCGGGATCAGCCCCAGCATTTT
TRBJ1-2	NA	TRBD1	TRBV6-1	CASSDRTGDGYTF	TGTGCCAGCAGTGATAGAACAGGGGATGGCTACACCTTC
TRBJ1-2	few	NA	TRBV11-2	CAVRRQLNYGYTF	TGTGCAGTCCGGCGACAGCTTAACTATGGCTACACCTTC
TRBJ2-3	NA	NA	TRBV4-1	CASSQDHLSSTDTQYF	TGCGCCAGCAGCCAAGATCACCTGTCCAGCACAGATACGCAGTATTTT
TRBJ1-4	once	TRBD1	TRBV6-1	CASSQPGGTNEKLFF	TGTGCCAGCAGCCAACCAGGGGGCACTAATGAAAAACTGTTTTTT
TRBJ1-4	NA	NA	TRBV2	CASSESRTLFATNEKLFF	TGTGCCAGCAGTGAAAGTAGGACACTCTTTGCAACTAATGAAAAACTGTTTTTT
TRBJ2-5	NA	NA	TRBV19	CASSTVTWRETQYF	TGTGCCAGTAGTACAGTGACTTGGAGGGAGACCCAGTACTTC
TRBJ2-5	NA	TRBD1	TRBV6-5	CASSLTGTGGWQETQYF	TGTGCCAGCAGTTTAACCGGGACAGGGGGCTGGCAAGAGACCCAGTACTTC
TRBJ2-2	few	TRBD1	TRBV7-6	CASSQSGRDRVLSGELFF	TGTGCCAGCAGCCAGTCGGGGCGAGACAGGGTTCTGTCCGGGGAGCTGTTTTTT
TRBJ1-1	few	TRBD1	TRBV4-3	CASSQAGTGMNTEAFF	TGCGCCAGCAGCCAAGCCGGGACAGGGATGAACACTGAAGCTTTCTTT